Presented here are 5 T cell receptor beta chains from one specimen sequenced in a study of blood T cell repertoires in COVID-19. Using immunoSEQ multiplex PCR, the repertoire was profiled, and TCRdb retains in-frame clones only, with some absent. The sample comprises 430,000 or so clones, 88% of which are singletons, and over 1.5% rests with the top ten. The sequencing sample was made of PBMCs or T cells enriched from blood (not recorded which). The source of these receptors is a woman aged 40 to 49 who had recovered from COVID-19.

The rearrangement uses TRBV5-6 and TRBJ1-2, with TRBD1 matching 7 bases. The germline gives CDR1 SGHDT, CDR2 YYEEEE. This CDR3 contains 17 residues. After removal of 0 bases from V and 4 bases from J, the junction contained 12 bases not matched to a gene. The CDR3 sequence is CASSLGDYRGWGYGYTF. For the CDR3, the DNA is TGTGCCAGCAGCTTGGGGGATTACAGGGGTTGGGGCTATGGCTACACCTTC. Complete variable domain (other parts from reference TRBV5-6 and TRBJ1-2): DAGVTQSPTHLIKTRGQQVTLRCSPKSGHDTVSWYQQALGQGPQFIFQYYEEEERQRGNFPDRFSGHQFPNYSSELNVNALLLGDSALYLCASSLGDYRGWGYGYTFGSGTRLTVV.

The V and J genes are TRBV6-5 and TRBJ1-1; possibly TRBD1 for D (5 bases). V dropped 7 bases and J dropped 5 bases, with 17 bases sitting between them. CDR1 MNHEY and CDR2 SVGAGI come from the germline V gene. This CDR3 contains 14 residues. CDR3 in DNA: TGTGCCAGCACCCCAGACCCAGGGTTGACTGAAGCTTTCTTT. Encoded protein: CASTPDPGLTEAFF.

This chain connects TRBV7-8 to TRBJ1-3; possible D gene TRBD1, 6 bases. The CDR3 is 15 residues long. Germline V lookup: CDR1 SGHVS, CDR2 FQNEAQ. The germline V and J ends were trimmed by 0 bases and 2 bases, with 8 bases remaining between them. The CDR3 spells CASSLASGAGNTIYF. The CDR3 region has the DNA TGTGCCAGCAGCTTAGCATCAGGGGCTGGAAACACCATATATTTT.

The rearrangement uses TRBV2 and TRBJ1-1, with a tentative D call TRBD1 (6 bases). There are 16 residues in the CDR3. Germline assignment: CDR1 SNHLY and CDR2 FYNNEI. V gave up 2 bases and J gave up 2 bases, with 15 bases separating them. Here the CDR3 DNA reads TGTGCCAGCAGTGAACTGGCAGGGGATGACAACACTGAAGCTTTCTTT. Protein product: CASSELAGDDNTEAFF.

The rearrangement links TRBV6-2 or TRBV6-3 to TRBJ1-2; TRBD1 might be the D (6 bases). Germline V gives CDR1 MNHEY, CDR2 SVGEGT. This CDR3 contains 14 residues. V lost 6 bases and J 5 bases, leaving 16 bases between the germline ends. In nucleotides, the CDR3 is TGTGCCAGCAGCCGACGGGACAACGCGTATGGCTACACCTTC. The encoded protein is CASSRRDNAYGYTF.